This T cell receptor (beta chain) was documented in a study of neurological immune-mediated disorders. The study built unsorted libraries from 2 million PBMCs kept at -80 C. Germline V CDR1 and CDR2: SGHTA, FQGNSA. J lost 3 bases, V lost 1 base, and 6 bases had no gene match. CDR3 length equals 15 residues. The making of cDNA relied on 5'RACE with 10-nucleotide random UMIs. Each CDR3 protein is one row after TCRdb ran MiXCR on the 5' RACE reads. The profile covers fewer than 85,000 distinct CDR3 sequences, with around 4.6% appearing a single time and around 2.2% taken by the ten largest. This clonotype was counted many times.

This receptor was taken from a woman aged 25 to 39 with multiple sclerosis. This rearrangement joins TRBV7-2 to TRBJ2-7; TRBD1 agrees at 7 bases. Sequencing input: PBMCs. The chain's CDR3 is CASSLGPTGSYEQYF. In nucleotides, the CDR3 is TGTGCCAGCAGCTTAGGCCCGACAGGGAGCTACGAGCAGTACTTC.